A selection of T cell receptor beta chains follows, all from one sample in a study of cytomegalovirus exposure and HLA in healthy donors. TCRdb's copy holds only in-frame clones and misses some; the assay was immunoSEQ multiplex PCR. The sample lists around 150,000 clones, around 76% seen once, with around 1.5% in the top ten. The sample taken for sequencing was PBMCs. These receptors all stem from a girl aged 5 to 17 in good health and CMV-seropositive. Each CDR3 is given with its conserved first and last residue. Fields, in order: V gene, clone size, D gene, J gene, CDR3 DNA, CDR3 protein. The D gene is left open where the match is weak. Not all rows give a size; the values are once, few, many and, for expanded clones, a class.

TRBV2	NA	NA	TRBJ2-7	TGTGCCAGCAGCTCCCAACAGGGCTACGAGCAGTACTTC	CASSSQQGYEQYF
TRBV5-3	once	NA	TRBJ1-2	TGTGCCAGAAGCTCCAGTGGTGGGGGGAGCGGCTATGGCTACACCTTC	CARSSSGGGSGYGYTF
TRBV9	NA	NA	TRBJ2-3	TGTGCCAGCAGCGTAGGGGGGGGCGACGATACGCAGTATTTT	CASSVGGGDDTQYF
TRBV28	NA	NA	TRBJ2-1	TGTGCCATAAGGAGGGCCGCGGACAATGAGCAGTTCTTC	CAIRRAADNEQFF
TRBV5-6	once	TRBD1	TRBJ2-5	TGTGCCAGCAGCTGGGCGACAGGGGGGAGGGAGACCCAGTACTTC	CASSWATGGRETQYF
TRBV19	NA	TRBD2	TRBJ2-1	TGTGCCAGTATCCCGACTAGCTGGAGGGTCGGTGAGCAGTTCTTC	CASIPTSWRVGEQFF
TRBV4-3	NA	NA	TRBJ1-1	TGCGCCAGCAGCCAAGATAAGAGAACTGAAGCTTTCTTT	CASSQDKRTEAFF
TRBV5-1	NA	TRBD2	TRBJ2-1	TGCGCCAGCAGCACACTAGCGTACTCCTACAATGAGCAGTTCTTC	CASSTLAYSYNEQFF
TRBV6-1	NA	TRBD1	TRBJ1-3	TGTGCCAGCAGTGCAACAGGGGCCGGAAACACCATATATTTT	CASSATGAGNTIYF
TRBV5-4	NA	TRBD2	TRBJ2-7	TGTGCCAGCAGCCGACCCGGCGGGGGGAAGCAGTACTTC	CASSRPGGGKQYF
TRBV5-1	NA	NA	TRBJ1-4	TGCGCCAGCAGCTTGGGCCCGGGTGAAAAACTGTTTTTT	CASSLGPGEKLFF
TRBV6-5	NA	TRBD2	TRBJ2-5	TGTGCCAGCACCAGAGGGACTAGCGGAGGAGAGACCCAGTACTTC	CASTRGTSGGETQYF
TRBV2	NA	TRBD2	TRBJ2-4	TGTGCCAGCATGGGACTAGCGCCCGGCATTCAGTACTTC	CASMGLAPGIQYF
TRBV5-6	NA	NA	TRBJ1-2	TGTGCCAGCAGCCCTGGTGGACTCAACTATGGCTACACCTTC	CASSPGGLNYGYTF
TRBV7-2	NA	TRBD2	TRBJ2-3	TGTGCCAGCAGCGTCACACTAGCGTCTAGCACAGATACGCAGTATTTT	CASSVTLASSTDTQYF
TRBV27	NA	NA	TRBJ2-7	TGTGCCAGCAGTTTGGTCGGGACACAAACGATTCCCTACGAGCAGTACTTC	CASSLVGTQTIPYEQYF
TRBV7-9	NA	NA	TRBJ2-1	TGTGCCAGCAGCTTAGCGGGGACAGCGGGGGACAATGAGCAGTTCTTC	CASSLAGTAGDNEQFF
TRBV21-1	NA	NA	TRBJ2-7	TGTGCCAGCAGCAAAGGGGCGGACAGGACCTTCTACGAGCAGTACTTC	CASSKGADRTFYEQYF
TRBV30	NA	TRBD1	TRBJ1-2	TGTGCCTGGAGTGCGAGACCGACAGGGATGAGTAATGGCTACACCTTC	CAWSARPTGMSNGYTF
TRBV7-9	once	NA	TRBJ2-2	TGTGCCAGCAGGCTTGGGGCAAGGGAGCTGTTTTTT	CASRLGARELFF
TRBV6-6	once	TRBD1	TRBJ1-5	TGTGCCAGCGGGGACAGCTATAGCAATCAGCCCCAGCATTTT	CASGDSYSNQPQHF
TRBV9	NA	NA	TRBJ2-3	TGTGCCAGCAGCGTAGGTCCTCGTGGTACTAGCACAGATACGCAGTATTTT	CASSVGPRGTSTDTQYF
TRBV7-7	NA	NA	TRBJ1-1	TGTGCTAGCAGCTTAGATATGGAGCGGCAAGTCGCTGAAGCTTTCTTT	CASSLDMERQVAEAFF
TRBV5-8	few	NA	TRBJ2-2	TGTGCCAGCAGCCAATCGAACACCGGGGAGCTGTTTTTT	CASSQSNTGELFF
TRBV29-1	NA	NA	TRBJ2-7	TGCAGCGTTGCCGGGACATCGAGCTCCTACGAGCAGTACTTC	CSVAGTSSSYEQYF